The clone carrying this T cell receptor (beta chain) was recorded once. Its specificity is unknown. This sample stems from a study of T cell responses to AZD1222 COVID-19 vaccine. Overall study findings and caveats: Repertoires in all cases were sampled only once the peak T cell response had passed. The span of vaccine-associated CD4 TCRs extended across spike, with dominance at 160-218 and 743-854.

Germline CDR1 and CDR2: KGHDR and SFDVKD. CDR3 length equals 16 residues. V was clipped by 4 bases and J by 1 base, with 15 bases between them. TCRdb's copy holds only in-frame clones and misses some; the assay was immunoSEQ multiplex PCR. The sample records over 130,000 clones, about 92% being singletons. The V and J genes are TRBV24-1 and TRBJ1-1; TRBD1 might be the D (5 bases). This receptor was identified in an adult who received the AZD1222 COVID-19 vaccine. Sequenced here: peripheral blood, sampled 28 days after the second AZD1222 dose. The CDR3 spells CATSERGTKGNTEAFF. The CDR3 region has the DNA TGTGCCACCAGTGAGAGGGGAACAAAGGGGAACACTGAAGCTTTCTTT.